This paragraph covers one T cell receptor (beta chain) sequence. The antigen remains undetermined. The record originates from a study of T cell responses to AZD1222 COVID-19 vaccine. Background on the study: Second-dose timings of about 4 or about 12 weeks were pooled.

TCRdb's table, derived via immunoSEQ multiplex PCR, lists solely in-frame clones and lacks some. The sample consists of roughly 150,000 clones, more than 85% of them appearing once. Study-wide results and caveats: Spike-specific TCR breadth rose after two AZD1222 doses, and depth rose as well.

The starting material was peripheral blood, obtained on day 0 of AZD1222 vaccination. The sequence derives from an adult in good health.

The CDR3 sequence is CASSPGTSSMKRETQYF. CDR3 nucleotide sequence: TGTGCCAGCAGCCCAGGGACTAGCTCCATGAAGCGGGAGACCCAGTACTTC. This chain links TRBV11-2 with TRBJ2-5, with 9 bases matching TRBD2. Germline-derived CDR1 and CDR2 are SGHAT and FQNNGV. J gave up 5 bases and V 5 bases, and 15 bases lay outside the gene matches. This CDR3 is built from 17 residues.